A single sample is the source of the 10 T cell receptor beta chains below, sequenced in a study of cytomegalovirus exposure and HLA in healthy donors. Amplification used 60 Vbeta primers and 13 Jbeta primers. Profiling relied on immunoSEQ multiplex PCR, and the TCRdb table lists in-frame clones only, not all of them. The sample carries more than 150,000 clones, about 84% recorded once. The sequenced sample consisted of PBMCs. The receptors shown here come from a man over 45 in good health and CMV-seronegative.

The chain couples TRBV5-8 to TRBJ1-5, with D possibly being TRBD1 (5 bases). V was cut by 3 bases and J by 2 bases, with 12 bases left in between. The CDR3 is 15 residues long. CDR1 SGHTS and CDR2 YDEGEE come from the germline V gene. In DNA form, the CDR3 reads TGTGCCAGCAGCTCAAGGGGTTTTGGCAATCAGCCCCAGCATTTT. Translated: CASSSRGFGNQPQHF. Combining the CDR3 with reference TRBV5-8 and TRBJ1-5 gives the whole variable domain EAGVTQSPTHLIKTRGQQATLRCSPISGHTSVYWYQQALGLGLQFLLWYDEGEERNRGNFPPRFSGRQFPNYSSELNVNALELEDSALYLCASSSRGFGNQPQHFGDGTRLSIL.

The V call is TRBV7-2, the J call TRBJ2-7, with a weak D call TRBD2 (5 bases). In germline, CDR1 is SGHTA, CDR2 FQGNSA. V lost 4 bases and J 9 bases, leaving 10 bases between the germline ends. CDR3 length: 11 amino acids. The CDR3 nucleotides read TGTGCCAGCAGCTGGGAGAAGTGGCAGTACTTC. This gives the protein CASSWEKWQYF.

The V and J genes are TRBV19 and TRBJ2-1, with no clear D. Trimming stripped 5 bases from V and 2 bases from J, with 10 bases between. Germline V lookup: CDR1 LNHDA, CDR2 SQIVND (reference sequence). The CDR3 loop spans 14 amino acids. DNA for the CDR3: TGTGCCAGTAGTGCGGCAGTTACCTACAATGAGCAGTTCTTC. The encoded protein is CASSAAVTYNEQFF.

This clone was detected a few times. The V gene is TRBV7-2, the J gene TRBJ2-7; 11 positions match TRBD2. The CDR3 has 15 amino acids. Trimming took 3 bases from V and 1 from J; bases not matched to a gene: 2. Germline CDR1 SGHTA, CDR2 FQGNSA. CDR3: CASSLSSGGSYEQYF. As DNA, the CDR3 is TGTGCCAGCAGCTTGTCTAGCGGGGGGTCCTACGAGCAGTACTTC. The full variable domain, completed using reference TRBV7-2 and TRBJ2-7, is GAGVSQSPSNKVTEKGKDVELRCDPISGHTALYWYRQSLGQGLEFLIYFQGNSAPDKSGLPSDRFSAERTGGSVSTLTIQRTQQEDSAVYLCASSLSSGGSYEQYFGPGTRLTVT.

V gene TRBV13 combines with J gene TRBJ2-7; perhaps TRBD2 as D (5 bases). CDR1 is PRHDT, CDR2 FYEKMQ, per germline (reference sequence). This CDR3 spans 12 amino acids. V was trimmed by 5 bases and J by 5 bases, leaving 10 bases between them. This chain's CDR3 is CASSTPGDEQYF. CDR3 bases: TGTGCCAGCAGCACCCCCGGGGACGAGCAGTACTTC.

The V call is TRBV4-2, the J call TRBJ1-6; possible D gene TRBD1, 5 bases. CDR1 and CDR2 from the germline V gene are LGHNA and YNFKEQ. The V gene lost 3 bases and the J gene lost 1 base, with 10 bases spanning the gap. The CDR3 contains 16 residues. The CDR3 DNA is TGTGCCAGCAGCCACAGCGGGGCATCCTATAATTCACCCCTCCACTTT. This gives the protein CASSHSGASYNSPLHF.

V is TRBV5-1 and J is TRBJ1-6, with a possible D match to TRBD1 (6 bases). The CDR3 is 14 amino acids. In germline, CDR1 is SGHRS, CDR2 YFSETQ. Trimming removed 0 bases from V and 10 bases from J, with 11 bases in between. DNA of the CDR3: TGCGCCAGCAGCTTGGACAGGGAGAAATCACCCCTCCACTTT. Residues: CASSLDREKSPLHF.

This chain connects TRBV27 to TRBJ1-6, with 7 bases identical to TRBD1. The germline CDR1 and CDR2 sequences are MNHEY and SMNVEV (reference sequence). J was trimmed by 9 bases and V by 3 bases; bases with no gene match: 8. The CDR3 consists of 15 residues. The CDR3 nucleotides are TGTGCCAGCAGTTTCAAGGGGGCTATGAGTTCACCCCTCCACTTT. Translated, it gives CASSFKGAMSSPLHF.

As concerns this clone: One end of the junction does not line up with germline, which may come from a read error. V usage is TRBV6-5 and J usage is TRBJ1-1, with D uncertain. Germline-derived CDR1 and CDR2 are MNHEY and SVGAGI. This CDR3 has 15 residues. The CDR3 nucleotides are TGTGCCAGCAGTTACTCGAACCCCGTTCTGTCTGAGGCTTTCTTT. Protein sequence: CASSYSNPVLSEAFF.

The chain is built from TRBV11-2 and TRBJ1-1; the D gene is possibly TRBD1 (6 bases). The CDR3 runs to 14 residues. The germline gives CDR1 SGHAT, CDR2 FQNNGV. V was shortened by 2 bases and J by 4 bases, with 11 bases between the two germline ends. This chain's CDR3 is CASSLRGYGTEAFF. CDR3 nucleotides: TGTGCCAGCAGCTTAAGGGGGTATGGCACTGAAGCTTTCTTT.